One and the same sample provided the 16 T cell receptor beta chains below, sequenced in a study of cytomegalovirus exposure and HLA in healthy donors. The primer mix had 60 Vbeta and 13 Jbeta primers. TCRdb keeps only in-frame clones here, not all; method: immunoSEQ multiplex PCR. This table holds roughly 120,000 clones, 9.5% found once. Sequencing was performed on PBMCs. The receptors shown here come from a man aged 30 to 39 in good health and CMV-seronegative.

The chain carries TRBV2 and TRBJ1-6, with 9 bases that match TRBD1. Germline V CDR1 and CDR2: SNHLY, FYNNEI. CDR3 length equals 20 residues. Unmatched junction bases numbered 16, after V lost 7 bases and J lost 0 bases. The CDR3 DNA sequence: TGTGCCAGCAACTCTCACCCCCGGGACAGGGAATCCTCCTATAATTCACCCCTCCACTTT. Protein product: CASNSHPRDRESSYNSPLHF.

CDR3 coding DNA: TGTGCCAGCAGTTACATTAGCGGGAGCGGGACCCAGTACTTC. It yields the protein CASSYISGSGTQYF. V is TRBV28 and J is TRBJ2-5, with 9 bases matching TRBD2. The CDR3 runs to 14 residues. CDR1 and CDR2 (germline): MDHEN, SYDVKM. J lost 7 bases, V lost 4 bases, and 7 bases had no gene match.

This clone has a handful of counts. The chain joins TRBV6-4 to TRBJ1-2; 11 bases are shared with TRBD1. The CDR3 has 19 amino acids. The germline CDR1 and CDR2 sequences are MRHNA and SNTAGT. V was clipped by 3 bases and J by 4 bases; unmatched bases: 16. The CDR3: CASSESWSVGTGGFYGYTF. CDR3 DNA: TGTGCCAGCAGTGAGTCTTGGTCCGTTGGGACAGGGGGATTCTATGGCTACACCTTC.

The rearrangement joins TRBV19 to TRBJ2-3; 7 nucleotides match TRBD1. Germline CDR1 is LNHDA and CDR2 is SQIVND (reference sequence). V lost 4 bases, J lost 4 bases, and 11 bases stayed unmatched. CDR3 length: 16 residues. The CDR3 here is CASSTRTGGAADTQYF. The CDR3 coding sequence is TGTGCCAGTAGTACCCGGACAGGTGGTGCAGCAGATACGCAGTATTTT.

This clone was seen just once. This sequence joins TRBV6-6 and TRBJ2-7; 9 bases line up with TRBD1. There are 13 residues in the CDR3. CDR1 is MNHNY and CDR2 is SVGAGI in the germline V gene (reference sequence). The V and J ends lost 6 bases and 7 bases, in that order; junction bases with no gene match: 7. The CDR3: CASSTTGGGEQYF. The DNA of the CDR3 is TGTGCCAGCAGCACGACAGGGGGTGGTGAGCAGTACTTC.

The chain recombines TRBV27 with TRBJ1-1, with D possibly being TRBD1 (5 bases). Per germline, CDR1 MNHEY and CDR2 SMNVEV (reference sequence). This CDR3 is 15 amino acids long. V was pared by 5 bases and J by 4 bases, with 17 bases between. CDR3 nucleotides: TGTGCCAGCAGTCCACGGGGGGGAAGAGTCACTGAAGCTTTCTTT. Its translation is CASSPRGGRVTEAFF.

This clone was recorded a few times. The chain combines TRBV7-9 with TRBJ2-7; 11 bases are shared with TRBD2. This CDR3 is 14 amino acids long. Germline CDR1 and CDR2: SEHNR and FQNEAQ (reference sequence). V dropped 8 bases and J dropped 1; count of bases not matched to a gene: 4. The CDR3: CASAGLAASYEQYF. In DNA, the CDR3 is TGTGCCAGCGCGGGACTAGCGGCTTCCTACGAGCAGTACTTC.

This clone has more than one count but fewer than ten. The V call is TRBV5-6, the J call TRBJ1-1, with TRBD1 matching 9 bases. The CDR3 has 16 amino acids. The germline V gene has CDR1 SGHDT and CDR2 YYEEEE. V was clipped by 0 bases and J by 1 base; unmatched bases: 4. The CDR3 protein is CASSLGGGQGNTEAFF. In nucleotides, the CDR3 is TGTGCCAGCAGCTTGGGGGGGGGACAGGGGAACACTGAAGCTTTCTTT.

The genes are TRBV5-4 and TRBJ2-3; TRBD1 is a possible D gene (6 bases). CDR3 length equals 14 residues. Deletions cut 4 bases from V and 1 base from J, with 10 bases between. Germline lookup yields CDR1 SGHNT and CDR2 YYREEE (reference sequence). The CDR3 DNA is TGTGCCAGCAGCCAGACAGGTGGCACAGATACGCAGTATTTT. Its translation: CASSQTGGTDTQYF.

This clone has more than one count but fewer than ten. The V gene is TRBV10-2, the J gene TRBJ1-5; possibly TRBD1 for D (5 bases). The ends were cut back, 3 bases at V and 6 bases at J, with 9 bases in the middle. The CDR3 has 13 amino acids. CDR1 and CDR2 (germline): WSHSY, SAAADI. CDR3 loop: CASSEGRGQPQHF. DNA for the CDR3: TGCGCCAGCAGTGAAGGTAGGGGTCAGCCCCAGCATTTT.

The rearrangement uses TRBV5-6 and TRBJ1-4; 8 positions agree with TRBD1. The CDR3 covers 15 residues. Germline V gives CDR1 SGHDT, CDR2 YYEEEE. V shed 4 bases and J 7 bases; nucleotides not matched to a gene: 9. The CDR3 DNA sequence: TGTGCCAGCAGCGCATCCGGGACAGGAGGTGAAAAACTGTTTTTT. Its translation is CASSASGTGGEKLFF.

This clone has more than one count but fewer than ten. The V and J genes are TRBV5-6 and TRBJ1-1; D may be TRBD1 (5 bases). CDR3 size: 14 residues. V lost 4 bases, J lost 2 bases, and 12 bases lay in between. Germline values: CDR1 SGHDT, CDR2 YYEEEE. The DNA for the CDR3 is TGTGCCAGCAGCATGGACAATATCAACACTGAAGCTTTCTTT. Residues: CASSMDNINTEAFF.

This clone has only a few counts. The rearrangement joins TRBV27 to TRBJ2-1; TRBD1 matches at 7 bases. Germline CDR1 and CDR2: MNHEY and SMNVEV (reference sequence). Losses at the gene ends were 3 bases for V and 8 bases for J; bases not matched to a gene: 4. CDR3 size: 13 residues. The DNA of the CDR3 is TGTGCCAGCAGTTTTGTCAGGGGGTATGAGCAGTTCTTC. Translating gives CASSFVRGYEQFF.

CDR3 sequence (DNA): TGTGCCAGCGGACAGGGGGAGACCCAGTACTTC. Protein sequence: CASGQGETQYF. V and J are TRBV6-5 and TRBJ2-5; the match to TRBD1 covers 9 bases. The J segment lost 5 bases and the V segment lost 8 bases, leaving 0 bases of the junction unmatched. Germline lookup yields CDR1 MNHEY and CDR2 SVGAGI. This CDR3 is built from 11 residues.

This clone was seen a handful of times. The chain combines TRBV4-3 with TRBJ1-1; D not resolved. There are 11 residues in the CDR3. V was cut by 1 base and J by 9 bases, with 6 bases left in between. Looked up from germline, CDR1 is LGHNA and CDR2 is YSLEER. The CDR3 here is CASSQGAQAFF. The CDR3 region has the DNA TGCGCCAGCAGCCAAGGCGCTCAAGCTTTCTTT.

This clone was detected only a few times. The J gene is TRBJ2-5, the V gene TRBV29-1; possibly TRBD2 for D (6 bases). The CDR3 length is 12 residues. Trimming removed 3 bases at V and 10 bases at J, with 15 bases between. Germline loops: CDR1 SQVTM, CDR2 ANQGSEA. As DNA, the CDR3 is TGCAGCGTTGATCGGCAAACCGGGAGCCAGTACTTC. It encodes CSVDRQTGSQYF.